This T cell receptor (beta chain) was profiled in a study of OX40 agonist ivuxolimab in advanced cancers. Study as a whole: Patients received ivuxolimab, an intravenous treatment, every 2 weeks at 0.01 to 10 mg/kg. Study-wide findings and caveats: There was clonal expansion of CD4+ and CD8+ blood T cells by week 6 at 0.1 to 3.0 mg/kg. Some of the nonresponding patients also showed low levels of normalized T-cell clonal expansion.

Libraries were prepared by immunoSEQ multiplex PCR; TCRdb keeps only in-frame clonotypes and omits some of them. The profile shows about 78,000 clones, roughly 80% of them singletons. From germline, CDR1 is MGHRA and CDR2 YSYEKL. The CDR3 is 15 residues long. With 1 base removed from V and 0 bases from J, the gap between germline ends came to 9 bases. About this clone itself: Its specificity is unknown.

The receptor comes from an adult with an advanced solid tumor such as melanoma, head and neck, liver or kidney cancer. This chain connects TRBV4-1 to TRBJ1-2; D not resolved. The sequences come from CD4+ or CD8+ T cells sorted from blood, collected in a trial of the OX40 agonist ivuxolimab. The CDR3 loop reads CASSQAARTNYGYTF. The CDR3 coding sequence is TGCGCCAGCAGCCAAGCCGCCAGGACTAACTATGGCTACACCTTC.